This T cell receptor (beta chain) was observed in a study of radiotherapy plus CTLA-4 blockade in lung cancer. At the level of the study: Patients showed objective responses in around a sixth of cases and disease control in under 40%. General study points: Once radiotherapy plus ipilimumab had been given, TCR clones derived from tumor expanded in blood.

Focal radiation with ipilimumab CTLA-4 blockade was given to patients with chemo-refractory metastatic non-small-cell lung cancer. Generated by immunoSEQ multiplex PCR, the TCRdb table keeps only in-frame clones and is missing some. The sample carries nearly 110,000 clones, more than 75% recorded once. The CDR3 runs to 15 residues. V lost 4 bases to trimming and J lost 7 bases, with 20 bases between them. Germline CDR1 is SGHRS and CDR2 is YFSETQ. Turning to this clone: Its antigen is undetermined.

Sequenced material: peripheral blood, taken from a patient treated with radiotherapy plus ipilimumab. The gene calls are TRBV5-1 and TRBJ2-5; weak D call: TRBD1 (6 bases). The TCR sequence derives from a human donor with non-small cell lung cancer that progressed on radiotherapy plus ipilimumab. Some clones in this sample may be carry-over from other donors' samples. CDR3 loop: CASSPSGGAVGTQYF. DNA of the CDR3: TGCGCCAGCAGCCCTAGTGGGGGCGCGGTCGGGACCCAGTACTTC.